The next 4 T cell receptor beta chains were all read from a single sample in a study of identical twins. TCRdb re-analysed the 5' RACE reads in MiXCR, keeping a single row per CDR3 protein. Seen here are 400,000 to 500,000 distinct CDR3 sequences, 15% to 20% observed once, and the top ten hold roughly an eighth. The sequenced sample consisted of naive T cells sorted from blood. The receptors here all came from a man between 50 and 59 years old in good health.

This clonotype was observed a handful of times. The CDR3 sequence: CASTPEGEETQYF. The DNA for the CDR3 is TGTGCCAGCACCCCCGAGGGGGAAGAGACCCAGTACTTC. J is TRBJ2-5 and V is TRBV2; D is possibly TRBD1 (6 bases). Germline V CDR1 and CDR2: SNHLY, FYNNEI. The V gene lost 7 bases and the J gene lost 3 bases, with 12 bases spanning the gap. This CDR3 spans 13 amino acids.

The gene calls are TRBV29-1 and TRBJ2-1, with 8 bases matching TRBD1. This CDR3 is 13 amino acids long. The junction had 6 bases not matched to a gene; V was cut back by 7 bases and J by 4 bases. The germline V gene has CDR1 SQVTM and CDR2 ANQGSEA. CDR3 sequence: CSAGDRKYNEQFF. In DNA form, the CDR3 reads TGCAGCGCAGGGGACAGGAAATACAATGAGCAGTTCTTC.

DNA for the CDR3: TGCGCCAGCAGCCAAGACCTCGTCCCTAGCAATCAGCCCCAGCATTTT. Protein sequence: CASSQDLVPSNQPQHF. This sequence joins TRBV4-3 and TRBJ1-5; D ambiguous. CDR1 and CDR2 (germline): LGHNA, YSLEER. Between the trimmed V and J ends, which lost 0 bases and 0 bases, there was a span of 9 bases. This CDR3 region has 16 residues.

The V call is TRBV7-9, the J call TRBJ2-3; 8 bases map to TRBD1. Germline V gives CDR1 SEHNR, CDR2 FQNEAQ (reference sequence). The CDR3 has 14 residues. V shed 3 bases, J shed 4 bases, and the junction held 3 bases outside the gene matches. The CDR3 loop reads CASSFRGRADTQYF. The CDR3 DNA reads as TGTGCCAGCAGCTTCAGGGGGCGCGCAGATACGCAGTATTTT.